Below, one T cell receptor beta chain is given with its context. Antigen specificity is unknown. The junction had 6 bases not matched to a gene; V was cut back by 1 base and J by 4 bases. The CDR3 contains 16 residues. Germline V lookup: CDR1 SEHNR, CDR2 FQNEAQ (reference sequence). This record belongs to a study of cytomegalovirus exposure and HLA in healthy donors. Study-wide points: The investigators catalogued 164 TCR beta chains as cytomegalovirus-associated.

Primers for the PCR totalled 60 Vbeta and 13 Jbeta. Assay: immunoSEQ multiplex PCR; the TCRdb copy retains only in-frame clones and omits some. The sample has roughly 120,000 clones; 67% are singletons. V and J are TRBV7-9 and TRBJ1-5; 8 bases fit TRBD1. The sequence came from a man aged 18 to 29 in good health and CMV-seropositive. The material sequenced was PBMCs. CDR3 loop: CASSLVGTGWNQPQHF. The CDR3, as DNA: TGTGCCAGCAGCTTAGTTGGGACAGGCTGGAATCAGCCCCAGCATTTT.